Presented here are 9 T cell receptor beta chains from one specimen sequenced in a study of T cell repertoires in cytomegalovirus infection. One entry per CDR3 protein, called by TCRdb with MiXCR from the reads. This table has around 710,000 distinct CDR3 sequences, under 35% appearing once. These receptors lack a known antigen. The specimen comprised cultured CD8+ T cells from PBMCs, sampled from culture after CMV antigen stimulation. The source is a human donor in good health (CMV status not recorded). Some clones in this sample may be carry-over from other donors' samples.

A few counts support this clonotype. This chain links TRBV19 with TRBJ2-2, with a possible D match to TRBD2 (5 bases). The CDR3 extends over 16 amino acids. V was clipped by 8 bases and J by 3 bases, with 19 bases between them. CDR1 is LNHDA and CDR2 is SQIVND in the germline V gene (reference sequence). The CDR3 is CASGKLLGVYTGELFF. In nucleotides, the CDR3 is TGTGCCAGTGGAAAATTACTAGGAGTTTACACCGGGGAGCTGTTTTTT. The variable domain in full, with the rest retrieved from reference TRBV19 and TRBJ2-2, is DGGITQSPKYLFRKEGQNVTLSCEQNLNHDAMYWYRQDPGQGLRLIYYSQIVNDFQKGDIAEGYSVSREKKESFPLTVTSAQKNPTAFYLCASGKLLGVYTGELFFGEGSRLTVL.

The chain is built from TRBV2 and TRBJ2-3; D may be TRBD1 (5 bases). V shed 8 bases and J shed 6 bases, with 24 bases lying between them. In germline, CDR1 is SNHLY, CDR2 FYNNEI. This CDR3 spans 16 amino acids. The chain's CDR3 is CASLSGRAPMEDTQYF. CDR3 bases: TGTGCCAGCCTGTCGGGCAGGGCCCCGATGGAGGATACGCAGTATTTT.

This clonotype was observed at least ten times. The chain is built from TRBV7-8 and TRBJ2-7; no reliable D call. With 5 bases removed from V and 2 bases from J, the gap between germline ends came to 13 bases. The CDR3 runs 14 residues. Germline CDR1 SGHVS, CDR2 FQNEAQ. The chain's CDR3 is CASSHRRNTYEQYF. CDR3 nucleotide sequence: TGTGCCAGCAGCCACCGTCGAAACACCTACGAGCAGTACTTC. Full variable domain (rest looked up from reference TRBV7-8 and TRBJ2-7): GAGVSQSPRYKVAKRGQDVALRCDPISGHVSLFWYQQALGQGPEFLTYFQNEAQLDKSGLPSDRFFAERPEGSVSTLKIQRTQQEDSAVYLCASSHRRNTYEQYFGPGTRLTVT.

This clonotype was observed a few times. The J gene is TRBJ1-2, the V gene TRBV5-4; D not resolved. Trimming removed 0 bases from V and 3 bases from J, with 9 bases in between. The CDR3 runs 14 residues. The germline CDR1 and CDR2 sequences are SGHNT and YYREEE (reference sequence). CDR3 amino acids: CASSLGAGDYGYTF. The CDR3 bases are TGTGCCAGCAGCTTGGGTGCGGGCGACTATGGCTACACCTTC. The variable domain in full, completed from reference TRBV5-4 and TRBJ1-2, reads ETGVTQSPTHLIKTRGQQVTLRCSSQSGHNTVSWYQQALGQGPQFIFQYYREEENGRGNFPPRFSGLQFPNYSSELNVNALELDDSALYLCASSLGAGDYGYTFGSGTRLTVV.

The CDR3 here is CASTWGVGNSPLHF. DNA of the CDR3: TGTGCCAGCACCTGGGGTGTTGGTAATTCACCCCTCCACTTT. The gene calls are TRBV27 and TRBJ1-6; D uncertain. With 7 bases removed from V and 6 bases from J, the gap between germline ends came to 13 bases. Per the germline V gene, CDR1 is MNHEY and CDR2 is SMNVEV (reference sequence). The CDR3 consists of 14 residues.

This clonotype has a handful of counts. The chain uses TRBV7-6 and TRBJ2-3, with 10 bases aligning to TRBD1. This CDR3 spans 15 amino acids. V shed 1 base, J shed 7 bases, and the junction held 5 bases outside the gene matches. The germline CDR1 and CDR2 sequences are SGHVS and FNYEAQ. Here the CDR3 reads CASSLERQGAYTQYF. The CDR3, as DNA: TGTGCCAGCAGCTTAGAGCGACAGGGGGCCTATACGCAGTATTTT.

The chain combines TRBV7-6 with TRBJ2-6, with 8 nucleotides matching TRBD1. Germline-derived CDR1 and CDR2 are SGHVS and FNYEAQ. The CDR3 runs 21 residues. Here the CDR3 reads CDSSLTPGTGTGNSGANVLTF. The CDR3, as DNA: TGTGATAGCAGCTTGACCCCGGGAACCGGGACAGGAAACTCTGGGGCCAACGTCCTGACTTTC.

The V and J genes are TRBV6-5 and TRBJ2-7, with D uncertain. Per the germline V gene, CDR1 is MNHEY and CDR2 is SVGAGI. Deletions cut 5 bases from V and 4 bases from J, with 15 bases between. This CDR3 is built from 14 residues. DNA of the CDR3: TGTGCCAGCAGTGCGGTTAGTTCCTTTTACGAGCAGTACTTC. Residues: CASSAVSSFYEQYF.

This clonotype was counted only a few times. The gene calls are TRBV9 and TRBJ1-5; TRBD1 agrees at 8 bases. With V trimmed by 0 bases and J by 1 base, 3 bases remained unmatched. This CDR3 has 16 residues. From germline, CDR1 is SGDLS and CDR2 YYNGEE. For the CDR3, the DNA is TGTGCCAGCAGCGTAGGGCAGGGGGCAAGCAATCAGCCCCAGCATTTT. Translation gives CASSVGQGASNQPQHF.